A single sample is the source of the 30 T cell receptor beta chains below, sequenced in a study of T cell repertoires in cytomegalovirus infection. TCRdb itself ran the reads through MiXCR, one entry per CDR3 protein. The sample contains 800,000 to 950,000 distinct CDR3 sequences, roughly 33% of which appear only once. Which antigens these TCRs recognize remains unknown. Specimen: cultured CD8+ T cells from PBMCs, collected from culture after CMV antigen stimulation. The source of these receptors is a human donor in good health (CMV status not recorded). Some clones in this sample may be carry-over from other donors' samples.

The chain carries TRBV27 and TRBJ2-3; TRBD2 matches 11 bases. Germline-derived CDR1 and CDR2 are MNHEY and SMNVEV (reference sequence). This CDR3 is built from 21 residues. The J segment lost 3 bases and the V segment lost 1 base, leaving 18 bases of the junction unmatched. The CDR3 sequence: CASSLLGPLAGASPGTDTQYF. The CDR3 bases are TGTGCCAGCAGTTTATTAGGGCCACTAGCGGGGGCCTCCCCCGGGACAGATACGCAGTATTTT.

As to this clonotype: A read error may produce the germline difference seen at one junction end. The CDR3 spells CASSVDTIHANF. CDR3 DNA: TGTGCCAGTAGTGTAGACACGATACACGCAAACTTC. This chain links TRBV19 with TRBJ2-4; no firm D call. This CDR3 has 12 amino acids. The germline V gene has CDR1 LNHDA and CDR2 SQIVND (reference sequence). The complete variable domain, with remaining parts taken from reference TRBV19 and TRBJ2-4, reads DGGITQSPKYLFRKEGQNVTLSCEQNLNHDAMYWYRQDPGQGLRLIYYSQIVNDFQKGDIAEGYSVSREKKESFPLTVTSAQKNPTAFYLCASSVDTIHANFGAGTRLSVL.

Remarks on this clonotype: Relative to the germline gene, one junction end is altered; a read error may explain this. The rearrangement links TRBV7-8 to TRBJ1-3; the D is unclear. This CDR3 comprises 14 residues. Germline assignment: CDR1 SGHVS and CDR2 FQNEAQ. CDR3 bases: TGTGTCAGCAGCTTATGGGACTCTGGAAACACCATATATTTT. Amino acid sequence: CVSSLWDSGNTIYF.

This clonotype turned up a few times. This sequence joins TRBV6-1 and TRBJ2-5, with 8 bases that match TRBD1. Germline CDR1 MNHNS, CDR2 SASEGT. This CDR3 has 17 amino acids. Trimming took 2 bases from V and 4 from J; bases not matched to a gene: 12. The CDR3 region has the DNA TGTGCCAGCAGTGAAAAGGGGGAGGACAGGGCCCGAGAGACCCAGTACTTC. It yields the protein CASSEKGEDRARETQYF.

This chain uses TRBV23-1 with TRBJ2-7, with 7 positions matching TRBD1. TRBV23-1 is noted as an ORF with a role that remains uncertain. The CDR3 totals 17 residues. J lost 1 base, V lost 0 bases, and 9 bases had no gene match. CDR3 nucleotide sequence: TGCGCCAGCAGTCAATCGGGAAGGGGGCCGGGTTCCTACGAGCAGTACGTC. This sequence encodes CASSQSGRGPGSYEQYV.

The table lists this clonotype with a few counts. This sequence joins TRBV5-1 and TRBJ2-1, with TRBD2 matching 13 bases. The CDR3 covers 15 residues. Germline lookup yields CDR1 SGHRS and CDR2 YFSETQ. V trimming: 1 base; J trimming: 9 bases; junction bases outside the gene matches: 4. The CDR3 sequence: CASSLFTSGGVEQFF. CDR3 DNA sequence: TGCGCCAGCAGCTTGTTCACTAGCGGGGGGGTTGAGCAGTTCTTC.

The chain is built from TRBV9 and TRBJ2-3, with TRBD2 matching 8 bases. Germline CDR1 and CDR2: SGDLS and YYNGEE. This CDR3 has 17 residues. Trimming at V came to 0 bases and at J to 0 bases, leaving 6 bases not matched to a gene. This CDR3 is CASSVVWRGESTDTQYF. As DNA, the CDR3 is TGTGCCAGCAGCGTAGTGTGGCGGGGGGAGAGCACAGATACGCAGTATTTT. Supplemented by reference TRBV9 and TRBJ2-3, the full variable domain reads DSGVTQTPKHLITATGQRVTLRCSPRSGDLSVYWYQQSLDQGLQFLIQYYNGEERAKGNILERFSAQQFPDLHSELNLSSLELGDSALYFCASSVVWRGESTDTQYFGPGTRLTVL.

The V gene is TRBV27, the J gene TRBJ2-7, with D perhaps TRBD2 (6 bases). CDR1 MNHEY and CDR2 SMNVEV come from the germline V gene (reference sequence). This CDR3 spans 15 amino acids. Trimming removed 6 bases from V and 3 bases from J, with 18 bases in between. CDR3 DNA sequence: TGTGCCAGCAGGTATGGGGGGAGTCCCTTCTACGAGCAGTACTTC. Translated, it gives CASRYGGSPFYEQYF.

Only a few counts were recorded for this clonotype. The V gene is TRBV4-2, the J gene TRBJ2-3; D ambiguous. Germline V lookup: CDR1 LGHNA, CDR2 YNFKEQ. The CDR3 covers 18 residues. Trimming removed 0 bases from V and 1 base from J, with 17 bases in between. The CDR3 DNA reads TGTGCCAGCAGCCAAGATGACCTCCGGCGGATCCGCACAGATACGCAGTATTTT. Protein: CASSQDDLRRIRTDTQYF.

The rearrangement joins TRBV9 to TRBJ1-2, with D perhaps matching TRBD1 (5 bases). With 0 bases removed from V and 8 bases from J, the gap between germline ends came to 14 bases. Germline CDR1 reads SGDLS; CDR2 reads YYNGEE. The CDR3 is 14 amino acids. The chain's CDR3 is CASSVAIERGGYTF. The CDR3 DNA reads as TGTGCCAGCAGCGTAGCCATCGAAAGGGGAGGCTACACCTTC.

The V and J genes are TRBV5-4 and TRBJ1-1; tentative D call: TRBD1 (5 bases). Germline loops: CDR1 SGHNT, CDR2 YYREEE (reference sequence). Trimming left V 0 bases short and J 6 bases short, with 18 bases between. CDR3 length equals 16 residues. The CDR3 nucleotides read TGTGCCAGCAGCTTGGGGGCGGGACGCTTGGACGCTGAAGCTTTCTTT. It specifies CASSLGAGRLDAEAFF. Full variable domain (outside the CDR3, taken from reference TRBV5-4 and TRBJ1-1): ETGVTQSPTHLIKTRGQQVTLRCSSQSGHNTVSWYQQALGQGPQFIFQYYREEENGRGNFPPRFSGLQFPNYSSELNVNALELDDSALYLCASSLGAGRLDAEAFFGQGTRLTVV.

The chain carries TRBV6-4 and TRBJ2-5; D is uncertain. The germline V gene has CDR1 MRHNA and CDR2 SNTAGT. Trimming left V 3 bases short and J 4 bases short, with 9 bases between. This CDR3 region has 13 residues. CDR3 DNA: TGTGCCAGCAGTGATGAGTTGGGAGAGACCCAGTACTTC. This gives the protein CASSDELGETQYF.

This clonotype came up a few times. The chain joins TRBV7-6 to TRBJ2-1; D not resolved. There are 13 residues in the CDR3. V gave up 5 bases and J gave up 8 bases, with 13 bases separating them. Germline V gene data show CDR1 as SGHVS and CDR2 as FNYEAQ. CDR3 loop: CASSVQDFHEQFF. DNA of the CDR3: TGTGCCAGCAGCGTGCAGGATTTCCATGAGCAGTTCTTC.

The sample holds many counts of this clonotype. V and J are TRBV7-2 and TRBJ2-7, with TRBD2 matching over 7 bases. Germline CDR1 SGHTA, CDR2 FQGNSA. With 5 bases clipped from V and 4 bases from J, the junction kept 11 bases outside the gene matches. The CDR3 length is 15 residues. CDR3 loop: CASSLGGNRRYEQYV. The CDR3 nucleotides read TGTGCCAGCAGCCTCGGGGGGAATCGAAGATACGAGCAGTACGTC.

CDR3 protein: CASSLMPGPQANTGELFF. The CDR3 coding sequence is TGTGCCAGCAGTTTAATGCCGGGACCGCAAGCGAACACCGGGGAGCTGTTTTTT. The chain uses TRBV27 and TRBJ2-2; perhaps D is TRBD1 or TRBD2 (5 bases each). Trimming took off 2 bases at V and 0 bases at J, with 16 bases between the two ends. CDR3 length equals 18 residues. The germline V gene has CDR1 MNHEY and CDR2 SMNVEV (reference sequence).

J is TRBJ1-5 and V is TRBV5-6; possible D gene TRBD1, 6 bases. Germline CDR1 and CDR2: SGHDT and YYEEEE. V dropped 4 bases and J dropped 4 bases, with 12 bases sitting between them. The CDR3 spans 14 residues. The CDR3 coding sequence is TGTGCCAGCAGCACCGGACAGCCTAATCAGCCCCAGCATTTT. Its protein is CASSTGQPNQPQHF.

This clonotype was seen a few times. DNA of the CDR3: TGTGCTAGTGGTTTGGTACCATGGGGGGCCAACACCGGGGAGCTGTTTTTT. Its protein is CASGLVPWGANTGELFF. The rearrangement uses TRBV12-5 and TRBJ2-2, with D perhaps being TRBD1 or TRBD2 (6 bases each). Germline CDR1 is LGHNT and CDR2 is FRNRAP. The CDR3 is 17 residues long. Trimming stripped 0 bases from V and 2 bases from J, with 13 bases between.

V gene TRBV25-1 combines with J gene TRBJ1-1; TRBD1 matches at 7 bases. This CDR3 comprises 13 residues. V lost 7 bases, J lost 0 bases, and 2 bases stayed unmatched. Germline V gives CDR1 MGHDK, CDR2 SYGVNS. The CDR3 here is CASNQGVNTEAFF. As DNA, the CDR3 is TGTGCCAGCAATCAGGGGGTGAACACTGAAGCTTTCTTT.

This clonotype was found many times. The J gene is TRBJ1-3, the V gene TRBV12-3 or TRBV12-4; unclear D gene. CDR3 length: 11 residues. V was clipped by 6 bases and J by 4 bases, with 4 bases between them. The CDR3, as DNA: TGTGCCAGCAGCCCGGGAAACACCATATATTTT. This gives the protein CASSPGNTIYF.

The J gene is TRBJ1-3, the V gene TRBV9; the match to TRBD1 covers 9 bases. This CDR3 has 14 amino acids. Trimming at V came to 3 bases and at J to 2 bases, leaving 0 bases not matched to a gene. Germline CDR1 reads SGDLS; CDR2 reads YYNGEE. The CDR3 DNA reads as TGTGCCAGCAGCGACAGGGGGCCTGGAAACACCATATATTTT. Encoded protein: CASSDRGPGNTIYF.

The table lists this clonotype with many counts. The CDR3 nucleotides read TGTGCCAATCAGATCGGGTCCCCGAACACTGAAGCTTTCTTT. Its translation is CANQIGSPNTEAFF. The chain uses TRBV7-2 and TRBJ1-1; unclear D gene. This CDR3 has 14 residues. The germline V and J ends were trimmed by 10 bases and 1 base, with 16 bases remaining between them. The germline CDR1 and CDR2 sequences are SGHTA and FQGNSA.

The chain has TRBV4-1 and TRBJ2-1; 12 nucleotides align to TRBD2. Losses at the gene ends were 1 base for V and 7 bases for J; bases not matched to a gene: 8. The CDR3 runs 17 residues. Germline V gives CDR1 MGHRA, CDR2 YSYEKL. CDR3 coding DNA: TGCGCCAGCAGCCAAGTACAGACTAGCGGGGGTATGAATGAGCAGTTCTTC. Translation: CASSQVQTSGGMNEQFF.

This clonotype was seen a few times. This chain joins TRBV7-8 and TRBJ2-1, with D maybe TRBD2 (7 bases). The CDR3 has 16 amino acids. The V gene's germline CDR1 is SGHVS and CDR2 FQNEAQ. With 7 bases removed from V and 5 bases from J, the gap between germline ends came to 21 bases. CDR3 residues: CASTPGGGSFHNEQFF. In DNA form, the CDR3 reads TGTGCCAGCACCCCTGGGGGGGGCTCCTTCCACAATGAGCAGTTCTTC.

The rearrangement uses TRBV7-2 and TRBJ1-2; 8 nucleotides align to TRBD1. Germline-derived CDR1 and CDR2 are SGHTA and FQGNSA. The length of the CDR3 is 19 residues. V shed 5 bases and J 1 base; nucleotides not matched to a gene: 18. The CDR3 here is CASSLGTGQGLQLNYGYTF. As DNA, the CDR3 is TGTGCCAGCAGCCTAGGTACAGGACAGGGTCTCCAACTTAACTATGGCTACACCTTC.

The CDR3, as DNA: TGTGCCAGCAGCTTGTGGGGTTGGGGGGATCCCCAAGCTAATGAGCAGTTCTTC. Translation: CASSLWGWGDPQANEQFF. This chain links TRBV5-4 with TRBJ2-1; possibly TRBD2 for D (6 bases). Trimming left V 1 base short and J 7 bases short, with 24 bases between. Germline CDR1 is SGHNT and CDR2 is YYREEE (reference sequence). The length of the CDR3 is 18 residues.

The genes are TRBV7-6 and TRBJ2-2; D is ambiguous. The CDR3 contains 12 residues. The germline V gene encodes CDR1 SGHVS and CDR2 FNYEAQ. V shed 10 bases and J shed 1 base, with 7 bases lying between them. In nucleotides, the CDR3 is TGTGCCATCCTTTTGAACACCGGGGAGCTGTTTTTT. This sequence encodes CAILLNTGELFF. Variable domain in full (rest from reference TRBV7-6 and TRBJ2-2): GAGVSQSPRYKVTKRGQDVALRCDPISGHVSLYWYRQALGQGPEFLTYFNYEAQQDKSGLPNDRFSAERPEGSISTLTIQRTEQRDSAMYRCAILLNTGELFFGEGSRLTVL.

The table lists this clonotype with many counts. The V gene is TRBV7-6, the J gene TRBJ2-1; 7 bases fit TRBD1. The V and J ends lost 6 bases and 3 bases, in that order; junction bases with no gene match: 8. This CDR3 region has 15 residues. The germline gives CDR1 SGHVS, CDR2 FNYEAQ. Here the CDR3 DNA reads TGTGCCAGCAGTCTGGGACAGCAAGACTACAATGAGCAGTTCTTC. Encoded protein: CASSLGQQDYNEQFF.

The genes are TRBV7-6 and TRBJ1-1; D not certain. Trimming left V 2 bases short and J 7 bases short, with 8 bases between. Looked up from germline, CDR1 is SGHVS and CDR2 is FNYEAQ. This CDR3 is 12 amino acids long. The CDR3 loop is CASSLFPNEAFF. The CDR3 nucleotides read TGTGCCAGCAGCTTATTTCCGAATGAAGCTTTCTTT.

The chain has TRBV4-1 and TRBJ2-7; 7 bases match TRBD1. V was pared by 4 bases and J by 2 bases, with 5 bases of the junction left unmatched. This CDR3 has 14 amino acids. Germline CDR1 MGHRA, CDR2 YSYEKL. This chain's CDR3 is CASSRSGQTYEQYF. The CDR3 DNA reads TGCGCCAGCAGCCGATCGGGACAGACCTACGAGCAGTACTTC.

Comment on this clonotype: One end of the junction does not line up with germline, which may come from a read error. The chain has TRBV27 and TRBJ1-5; 7 nucleotides line up with TRBD1. Germline CDR1 is MNHEY and CDR2 is SMNVEV (reference sequence). CDR3 length: 15 amino acids. The CDR3 region is CVSRASGDRNQPQHF. CDR3 sequence (DNA): TGTGTCAGCAGGGCATCCGGGGACAGAAATCAGCCCCAGCATTTT.